The 21 T cell receptor beta chains presented below share a single source sample, sequenced in a study of CD8 T cells in ankylosing spondylitis. Antigens of these TCRs are unknown. TCRdb recomputed calls from the 5' RACE reads with MiXCR, one row per CDR3 protein. The data contain roughly 300,000 distinct CDR3 sequences, 7% to 9% of them singletons. Study-level results: Characteristic, it appeared, of ankylosing spondylitis blood was a TCR beta motif of several highly homologous variants.

The sequencing sample was made of blood, either unsorted or a sorted T cell fraction (not recorded which). Receptor source: a male donor with ankylosing spondylitis.

This clonotype was counted between two and nine times. The rearrangement uses TRBV27 and TRBJ2-7; D is ambiguous. Germline V gene lookup returns CDR1 MNHEY and CDR2 SMNVEV (reference sequence). Trimming pared 7 bases from V and 6 bases from J, leaving 19 bases between. CDR3 size: 14 residues. In nucleotides, the CDR3 is TGTGCCAGCATCCCTAGAGGTGGGTCGGGCGAGCAGTACTTC. Translation: CASIPRGGSGEQYF.

This chain uses TRBV24-1 with TRBJ2-1; TRBD2 might be the D (5 bases). This CDR3 spans 15 amino acids. Trimming removed 4 bases at V and 6 bases at J, with 15 bases between. In germline, CDR1 is KGHDR, CDR2 SFDVKD. The CDR3: CATSEALGGSNEQFF. In DNA, the CDR3 is TGTGCCACCAGTGAAGCTCTGGGTGGGAGCAATGAGCAGTTCTTC.

The chain has TRBV6-2 or TRBV6-3 and TRBJ2-2, with 13 bases fitting TRBD2. Losses at the gene ends were 4 bases for V and 7 bases for J; bases not matched to a gene: 12. The CDR3 is 18 residues long. Germline CDR1 and CDR2: MNHEY and SVGEGT. CDR3 residues: CASSSLRTSGSWHGELFF. In DNA form, the CDR3 reads TGTGCCAGCAGTTCTCTCAGGACTAGCGGGAGTTGGCACGGGGAGCTGTTTTTT.

V gene TRBV7-3 combines with J gene TRBJ2-1; 7 positions agree with TRBD2. Germline V lookup: CDR1 SGHTA, CDR2 FQGTGA. The length of the CDR3 is 18 residues. J lost 1 base, V lost 2 bases, and 11 bases had no gene match. The CDR3 nucleotides read TGTGCCAGCAGCTTATTCGGTGGGGCTAGCGGATCCTACAATGAGCAGTTCTTC. Residues: CASSLFGGASGSYNEQFF. Looking up the rest from reference TRBV7-3 and TRBJ2-1 gives the full variable domain: GAGVSQTPSNKVTEKGKYVELRCDPISGHTALYWYRQSLGQGPEFLIYFQGTGAADDSGLPNDRFFAVRPEGSVSTLKIQRTERGDSAVYLCASSLFGGASGSYNEQFFGPGTRLTVL.

This clonotype was seen many times. This CDR3 reads CASSLETSGSYEQYF. CDR3 DNA: TGTGCCAGCAGCTTAGAGACTAGCGGGTCCTACGAGCAGTACTTC. The chain has TRBV11-2 and TRBJ2-7; 10 bases are a match to TRBD2. This CDR3 has 15 amino acids. V shed 0 bases and J 1 base; nucleotides not matched to a gene: 0. The germline CDR1 and CDR2 sequences are SGHAT and FQNNGV.

This rearrangement joins TRBV7-2 to TRBJ2-7; D remains unclear. CDR1 is SGHTA and CDR2 is FQGNSA in the germline V gene. Trimming took off 5 bases at V and 0 bases at J, with 20 bases between the two ends. The CDR3 is 17 residues long. The CDR3 protein is CASSGRSIRITSYEQYF. CDR3 in DNA: TGTGCCAGCAGCGGCAGAAGTATACGGATTACCTCCTACGAGCAGTACTTC.

This clonotype was seen at least ten times. The CDR3 bases are TGTGCCAGTAGCTTCCGGTCCGGCTACGAGCAGTACTTC. Translating it yields CASSFRSGYEQYF. The chain links TRBV19 to TRBJ2-7; D is undetermined. The CDR3 is 13 amino acids. Between the trimmed V and J ends, which lost 6 bases and 3 bases, there was a span of 12 bases. Germline V gene sequence: CDR1 LNHDA, CDR2 SQIVND (reference sequence).

This clonotype was counted a few times. The chain is built from TRBV24-1 and TRBJ2-7; 14 bases are a match to TRBD2. Unmatched junction bases numbered 3, after V lost 3 bases and J lost 3 bases. The CDR3 has 16 amino acids. CDR1 and CDR2 (germline): KGHDR, SFDVKD. The chain's CDR3 is CATSDPGLAGGYEQYF. The CDR3 coding sequence is TGTGCCACCAGTGATCCCGGACTAGCGGGAGGCTACGAGCAGTACTTC.

This clonotype was found many times. The chain couples TRBV7-8 to TRBJ1-6; D not resolved. CDR3 length equals 14 residues. With 1 base removed from V and 0 bases from J, the gap between germline ends came to 1 base. CDR1 and CDR2 (germline): SGHVS, FQNEAQ. CDR3 sequence (DNA): TGTGCCAGCAGCTTAGGCTCCTATAATTCACCCCTCCACTTT. As protein: CASSLGSYNSPLHF.

This clonotype was picked up a small number of times. This chain connects TRBV5-1 to TRBJ1-5; D unclear. The germline gives CDR1 SGHRS, CDR2 YFSETQ. V lost 0 bases, J lost 5 bases, and 9 bases lay in between. CDR3 length: 14 residues. In nucleotides, the CDR3 is TGCGCCAGCAGCTTGGACGGTGGGGATCAGCCCCAGCATTTT. Protein: CASSLDGGDQPQHF.

In its sample, this clonotype was seen a few times. The chain couples TRBV11-1 to TRBJ2-3; 9 bases map to TRBD2. Germline V gene data show CDR1 as SGHAT and CDR2 as FQDESV (reference sequence). This CDR3 is 18 amino acids long. The J segment lost 5 bases and the V segment lost 5 bases, leaving 17 bases of the junction unmatched. The CDR3 spells CASSLTPFDSGSGDTQYF. CDR3 nucleotides: TGTGCCAGCAGCCTAACCCCTTTTGATAGCGGGAGTGGAGATACGCAGTATTTT.

The gene calls are TRBV12-3 or TRBV12-4 and TRBJ2-2; D unresolved. Trimming removed 3 bases from V and 6 bases from J, with 14 bases in between. This CDR3 is 15 amino acids long. CDR3: CASSLYGTGSGELFF. The CDR3 DNA sequence: TGTGCCAGCAGTTTGTACGGAACTGGGTCCGGGGAGCTGTTTTTT.

The genes are TRBV9 and TRBJ2-7, with D perhaps TRBD1 (5 bases). CDR3 length: 14 amino acids. Germline lookup yields CDR1 SGDLS and CDR2 YYNGEE. V was trimmed by 2 bases and J by 1 base, leaving 10 bases between them. This chain's CDR3 is CASSVHRNSYEQYF. As DNA, the CDR3 is TGTGCCAGCAGCGTCCACAGGAATTCCTACGAGCAGTACTTC.

At least ten counts were recorded for this clonotype. V usage is TRBV12-3 or TRBV12-4 and J usage is TRBJ2-2; D is undetermined. V dropped 0 bases and J dropped 6 bases, with 5 bases sitting between them. The CDR3 is 13 amino acids. The CDR3 DNA reads as TGTGCCAGCAGTTTAGCGTTCCCCGGGGAGCTGTTTTTT. Translated: CASSLAFPGELFF.

This clonotype was found a few times. The rearrangement links TRBV9 to TRBJ2-1; 8 bases are a match to TRBD1. This CDR3 is built from 14 residues. Germline assignment: CDR1 SGDLS and CDR2 YYNGEE. V gave up 0 bases and J gave up 7 bases; unmatched junction bases: 3. CDR3 sequence (DNA): TGTGCCAGCAGCGTAGGACAGGGGTTTAATGAGCAGTTCTTC. This encodes CASSVGQGFNEQFF.

CDR3 protein: CASSPLQSEQFF. CDR3 bases: TGTGCCAGCTCACCACTTCAGTCCGAGCAGTTCTTC. The chain combines TRBV18 with TRBJ2-1, with unresolved D. With 1 base removed from V and 10 bases from J, the gap between germline ends came to 8 bases. Germline loops: CDR1 KGHSH, CDR2 LQKENI. There are 12 residues in the CDR3.

This clonotype was counted only a few times. The V gene is TRBV29-1, the J gene TRBJ1-3, with D unclear. Germline CDR1 and CDR2: SQVTM and ANQGSEA. The V end lost 4 bases, the J end lost 0 bases, and 7 bases lay between the germline ends. The CDR3 runs to 13 residues. The CDR3 region is CSVVVSSGNTIYF. The CDR3 DNA follows: TGCAGCGTTGTGGTTAGCTCTGGAAACACCATATATTTT.

Only a few counts were recorded for this clonotype. The rearrangement joins TRBV5-1 to TRBJ1-1; 8 nucleotides align to TRBD1. The V and J ends lost 0 bases and 9 bases, in that order; junction bases with no gene match: 4. The CDR3 loop spans 13 amino acids. Germline V gene data show CDR1 as SGHRS and CDR2 as YFSETQ. CDR3 nucleotide sequence: TGCGCCAGCAGCTTGGACAGGGGGACTAAAGCTTTCTTT. Translation: CASSLDRGTKAFF.

At least ten counts were recorded for this clonotype. The CDR3 loop reads CASSLTFGLAGGYNEQFF. CDR3 nucleotides: TGTGCCAGCAGTTTAACCTTCGGACTAGCGGGAGGCTACAATGAGCAGTTCTTC. The chain has TRBV28 and TRBJ2-1; 14 nucleotides match TRBD2. Germline lookup yields CDR1 MDHEN and CDR2 SYDVKM. V dropped 2 bases and J dropped 3; count of bases not matched to a gene: 6. This CDR3 spans 18 amino acids.

This chain connects TRBV7-6 to TRBJ2-3; 14 bases fit TRBD2. Germline V lookup: CDR1 SGHVS, CDR2 FNYEAQ. The CDR3 sequence is 21 residues long. With V trimmed by 4 bases and J by 0 bases, 15 bases remained unmatched. CDR3 protein: CASSSEIYGTSGSGSTDTQYF. The DNA for the CDR3 is TGTGCCAGCAGCTCGGAAATTTACGGGACTAGCGGGAGCGGAAGCACAGATACGCAGTATTTT.

This clonotype was seen a handful of times. V is TRBV12-3 or TRBV12-4 and J is TRBJ2-5; D remains ambiguous. V was pared by 7 bases and J by 2 bases, with 11 bases between. The CDR3 spans 13 residues. CDR3 in amino acids: CASTHSPQETQYF. The CDR3 bases are TGTGCCAGCACCCACTCCCCACAAGAGACCCAGTACTTC.